These 11 T cell receptor beta chains came from one sample sequenced in a study of breast tumors, draining lymph nodes, adjacent tissues. Breast cancer patients provided tissue from their axillary draining lymph nodes. TCRdb reprocessed the multiplex PCR reads with MiXCR, giving one entry per CDR3 protein. This sample has roughly 130,000 distinct CDR3 sequences, with 15% to 20% found just once. The sample taken for sequencing was axillary lymph node tissue. These receptors came from a female donor with breast cancer. Some clones in this sample may be carry-over from other donors' samples.

This chain uses TRBV13 with TRBJ1-1; TRBD1 might be the D (5 bases). This CDR3 comprises 12 residues. Trimming stripped 5 bases from V and 3 bases from J, with 7 bases between. Per germline, CDR1 PRHDT and CDR2 FYEKMQ (reference sequence). This chain's CDR3 is CASSRQYTEAFF. The CDR3 bases are TGTGCCAGCAGCCGACAGTACACTGAAGCTTTCTTT. Together with reference TRBV13 and TRBJ1-1, the CDR3 gives the full variable domain: AAGVIQSPRHLIKEKRETATLKCYPIPRHDTVYWYQQGPGQDPQFLISFYEKMQSDKGSIPDRFSAQQFSDYHSELNMSSLELGDSALYFCASSRQYTEAFFGQGTRLTVV.

This clonotype was found many times. The V call is TRBV2, the J call TRBJ2-5, with 7 bases that match TRBD2. V lost 2 bases to trimming and J lost 5 bases; unmatched junction nucleotides: 8. The CDR3 is 15 amino acids. Per germline, CDR1 SNHLY and CDR2 FYNNEI. In nucleotides, the CDR3 is TGTGCCAGCAGTGAACCCCTGGGGGGGAGGGAGACCCAGTACTTC. Translated: CASSEPLGGRETQYF.

Details on this clonotype: This may be a read error: a much more frequent sequence differs by one nucleotide. A read error is likely, as this CDR3 ends without the conserved phenylalanine or tryptophan. V gene TRBV5-4 combines with J gene TRBJ2-5; D unresolved. The CDR3 contains 14 residues. Trimming removed 0 bases at V and 2 bases at J, with 8 bases between. Looked up from germline, CDR1 is SGHNT and CDR2 is YYREEE (reference sequence). Here the CDR3 DNA reads TGTGCCAGCAGCTTGGGGGCAGCTCAAGAGACCCAGTACTCC. Amino acids: CASSLGAAQETQYS.

This clonotype appeared many times. The CDR3 DNA sequence: TGTGCCACCAGCAGTGACGTTCAAGAGACCCAGTACTTC. Protein: CATSSDVQETQYF. The chain uses TRBV15 and TRBJ2-5; no firm D call. The CDR3 runs 13 residues. With 3 bases removed from V and 2 bases from J, the gap between germline ends came to 7 bases. CDR1 and CDR2 (germline): LNHNV, YYDKDF (reference sequence).

In its sample, this clonotype was seen many times. V gene TRBV20-1 combines with J gene TRBJ2-7, with D tentatively TRBD1 or TRBD2 (5 bases each). The CDR3 consists of 13 residues. V was shortened by 6 bases and J by 1 base, with 13 bases between the two germline ends. Looked up from germline, CDR1 is DFQATT and CDR2 is SNEGSKA (reference sequence). The CDR3 region is CSAWGISSYEQYF. The CDR3 region has the DNA TGCAGTGCCTGGGGGATCTCGTCCTACGAGCAGTACTTC.

The CDR3 DNA sequence: TGTGCCAGCAGTCACCCGGGGTCCCTCAATGAGCAGTTCTTC. Translation: CASSHPGSLNEQFF. The chain recombines TRBV27 with TRBJ2-1; maybe TRBD2 (5 bases). Germline V lookup: CDR1 MNHEY, CDR2 SMNVEV (reference sequence). V was shortened by 5 bases and J by 6 bases, with 14 bases between the two germline ends. CDR3 length: 14 amino acids.

Points on this clonotype: This sequence may be a read error, since a much larger clone differs from it by one base. This chain uses TRBV14 with TRBJ1-4; no clear D gene. Germline V lookup: CDR1 SGHDN, CDR2 FVKESK. The CDR3 runs 16 residues. CDR3 residues: CASSQVRYKETERLFF. CDR3 sequence (DNA): TGTGCCAGCAGCCAAGTAAGGTACAAGGAGACTGAAAGACTGTTTTTT.

This clonotype was observed at least ten times. The chain is built from TRBV4-1 and TRBJ2-7; unclear D gene. Per the germline V gene, CDR1 is MGHRA and CDR2 is YSYEKL. The CDR3 is 17 amino acids. The V and J ends lost 0 bases and 0 bases respectively, with 15 bases between them. CDR3 loop: CASSQDYSWRVSYEQYF. For the CDR3, the DNA is TGCGCCAGCAGCCAAGATTACTCATGGAGAGTCTCCTACGAGCAGTACTTC.

Comment on this clonotype: Given a much more abundant clone one base away, this may be a read error. V and J are TRBV20-1 and TRBJ2-5; no clear D gene. This CDR3 is 11 amino acids long. Germline V lookup: CDR1 DFQATT, CDR2 SNEGSKA (reference sequence). The CDR3 DNA is TGCAGTGCTAGGAGTGGCGAGACCCAGCACTTC. It translates to CSARSGETQHF.

This clonotype was seen ten or more times. The rearrangement uses TRBV20-1 and TRBJ2-3, with 9 bases matching TRBD2. Germline V gene sequence: CDR1 DFQATT, CDR2 SNEGSKA (reference sequence). This CDR3 comprises 16 residues. The junction had 10 bases not matched to a gene; V was cut back by 4 bases and J by 2 bases. The CDR3, as DNA: TGCAGTGCTACGGGACTAGCTGGGCTGAACACAGATACGCAGTATTTT. Amino acids: CSATGLAGLNTDTQYF.

This clonotype came up many times. The chain joins TRBV19 to TRBJ2-3; TRBD2 might be the D (6 bases). Germline V CDR1 and CDR2: LNHDA, SQIVND (reference sequence). The V end was cut by 7 bases, the J end by 3 bases, with 23 bases between. The CDR3 consists of 17 residues. CDR3 nucleotide sequence: TGTGCCAGTATGGGTCATCTGGGGGGTTATGGGACAGATACGCAGTATTTT. Translated, it gives CASMGHLGGYGTDTQYF. Drawing the rest from reference TRBV19 and TRBJ2-3, the complete variable domain is DGGITQSPKYLFRKEGQNVTLSCEQNLNHDAMYWYRQDPGQGLRLIYYSQIVNDFQKGDIAEGYSVSREKKESFPLTVTSAQKNPTAFYLCASMGHLGGYGTDTQYFGPGTRLTVL.